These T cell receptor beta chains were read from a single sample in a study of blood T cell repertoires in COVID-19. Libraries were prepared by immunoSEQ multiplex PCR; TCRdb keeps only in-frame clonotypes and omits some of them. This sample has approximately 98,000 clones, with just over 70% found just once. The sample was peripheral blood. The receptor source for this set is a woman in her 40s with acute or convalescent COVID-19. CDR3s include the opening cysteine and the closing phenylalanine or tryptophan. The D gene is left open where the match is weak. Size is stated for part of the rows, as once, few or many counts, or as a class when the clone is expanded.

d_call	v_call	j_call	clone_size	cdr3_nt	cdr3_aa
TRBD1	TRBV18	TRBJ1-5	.	TGTGCCAGCTCACCCGAGACAGGGTACAATCAGCCCCAGCATTTT	CASSPETGYNQPQHF
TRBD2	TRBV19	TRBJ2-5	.	TGTGCCGCAGCGGGGAATAGGCAAGAGACCCAGTACTTC	CAAAGNRQETQYF
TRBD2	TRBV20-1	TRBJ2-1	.	TGCAGTGCTAGTAGCGGGGTAGTGGACAATGAGCAGTTCTTC	CSASSGVVDNEQFF
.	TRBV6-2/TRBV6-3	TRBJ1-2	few	TGTGCCAGCAGTTACCTCCTAGCTAACTATGGCTACACCTTC	CASSYLLANYGYTF
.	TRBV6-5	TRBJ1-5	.	TGTGCCAGCAGCCGCGAGCTTAATCAGCCCCAGCATTTT	CASSRELNQPQHF
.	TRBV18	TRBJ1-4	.	TGTGCCAGCTCACCCCGACAGCCGTCAACTAATGAAAAACTGTTTTTT	CASSPRQPSTNEKLFF
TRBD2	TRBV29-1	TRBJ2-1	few	TGCAGCGTTGAACGGGGGGGGGATAATGAGCAGTTCTTC	CSVERGGDNEQFF
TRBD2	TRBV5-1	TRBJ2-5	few	TGCGCCAGCAGCTTGGGCGGGGGGCGGTTCCAAGAGACCCAGTACTTC	CASSLGGGRFQETQYF
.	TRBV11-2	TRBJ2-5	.	TGTGCCAGCAGCTTAGATATCGGACCTCAGGGGACCCAGTACTTC	CASSLDIGPQGTQYF
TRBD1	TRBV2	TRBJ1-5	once	TGTGCCAGCAGTGGACAGGGAGGCAATCAGCCCCAGCATTTT	CASSGQGGNQPQHF
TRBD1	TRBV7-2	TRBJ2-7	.	TGTGCCAGCAGCCAAACCGGGACAGGGGTCTACGAGCAGTACTTC	CASSQTGTGVYEQYF
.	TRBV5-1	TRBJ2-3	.	TGCGCCAGCAGCTTAACGGCGGGGACAGATACGCAGTATTTT	CASSLTAGTDTQYF
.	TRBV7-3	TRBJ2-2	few	TGTGCCAGCACCCATGGGGCGGGGGAGCTGTTTTTT	CASTHGAGELFF
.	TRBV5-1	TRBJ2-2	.	TGCGCCAGCAGCTTGGGACAAACCGGGGAGCTGTTTTTT	CASSLGQTGELFF
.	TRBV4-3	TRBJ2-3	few	TGCGCCAGCAGCCAACGGGGGAGACGCACAGATACGCAGTATTTT	CASSQRGRRTDTQYF
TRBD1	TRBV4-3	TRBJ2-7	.	TGCGCCAGCAGCCAAGGGGGGACAGGGGGCACTGATGGCTACGAGCAGTACTTC	CASSQGGTGGTDGYEQYF
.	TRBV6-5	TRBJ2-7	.	TGTGCCAGCACCCGAGCCCCCTACGAGCAGTACTTC	CASTRAPYEQYF
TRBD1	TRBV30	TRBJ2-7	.	TGTGCCTGGAGGGGACAGGGGATTCACGAGCAGTACTTC	CAWRGQGIHEQYF
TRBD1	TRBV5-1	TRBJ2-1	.	TGCGCCAGCTCCCCGGACAGGGGTAATGGTGAGCAGTTCTTC	CASSPDRGNGEQFF
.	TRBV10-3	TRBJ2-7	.	TGTGCCATCAGTGATGTCTCCTCCTACGAGCAGTACTTC	CAISDVSSYEQYF
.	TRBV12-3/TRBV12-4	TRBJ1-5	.	TGTGCCAGCAGTTTTGGCTTCAATCAGCCCCAGCATTTT	CASSFGFNQPQHF
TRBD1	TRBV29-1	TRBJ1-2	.	TGCAGCGTTGAAAACGCAGGGGGCAGGTACACCTTC	CSVENAGGRYTF
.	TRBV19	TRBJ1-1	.	TGTGCCAGTAGTATAGTTGGGGAGGTCACTGAAGCTTTCTTT	CASSIVGEVTEAFF
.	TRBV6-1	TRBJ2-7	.	TGTGCCAGCAGTGAGCTTCACCTCGGTCCTTACGAGCAGTACTTC	CASSELHLGPYEQYF
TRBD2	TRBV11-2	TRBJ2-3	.	TGTGCCAGCAGCTTTGATCACCCTAGCGGGGGGCTTACAGATACGCAGTATTTT	CASSFDHPSGGLTDTQYF
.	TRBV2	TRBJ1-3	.	TGTGCCAGCAGCCAACTAACCTCTGGAAACACCATATATTTT	CASSQLTSGNTIYF
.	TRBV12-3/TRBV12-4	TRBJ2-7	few	TGTGCCAGCAGAGGAGGGGCAGAGCAGTACTTC	CASRGGAEQYF
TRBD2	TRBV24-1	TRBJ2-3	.	TGTGCCACCAGTGTCGACGGGGGGGGCACAGATACGCAGTATTTT	CATSVDGGGTDTQYF
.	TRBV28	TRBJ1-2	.	TGTGCCAGCAGTTTCGCACAGGGCTTGGGTGGCTACACCTTC	CASSFAQGLGGYTF
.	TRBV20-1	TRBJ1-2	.	TGCAGTGCTAACGCAGGGAGGAGCTACACCTTC	CSANAGRSYTF
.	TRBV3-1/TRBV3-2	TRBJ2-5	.	TGTGCCAGCAGCCAATTCGCAGCGAAAGAGACCCAGTACTTC	CASSQFAAKETQYF
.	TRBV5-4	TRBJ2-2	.	TGTGCCAGCAGCTTGGCGTCCAGGGCTAACACCGGGGAGCTGTTTTTT	CASSLASRANTGELFF
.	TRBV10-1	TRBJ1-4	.	TGCGCCAGCAGCGGTGGACGAGAGGGAAAACTGTTTTTT	CASSGGREGKLFF
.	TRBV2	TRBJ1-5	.	TGTGCCAGCAGCGTCGTTAATCAGCCCCAGCATTTT	CASSVVNQPQHF
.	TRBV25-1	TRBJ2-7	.	TGTGCCAGCAGTGTGGACAGAGGATCCTACGAGCAGTACTTC	CASSVDRGSYEQYF
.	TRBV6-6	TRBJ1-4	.	TGTGCCAGCAGTTACGAAGGGAGGAGTAGAGAAAAACTGTTTTTT	CASSYEGRSREKLFF
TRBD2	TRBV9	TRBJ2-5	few	TGTGCCAGCAGCGTTAGTGGTCTAGCGGGGGAGACCCAGTACTTC	CASSVSGLAGETQYF
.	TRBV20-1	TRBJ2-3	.	TGCAGTGCTGGGGCCACAGATACGCAGTATTTT	CSAGATDTQYF
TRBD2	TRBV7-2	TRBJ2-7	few	TGTGCCAGCAGCCCCACTAGCGGGGGGGCCAACGAGCAGTACTTC	CASSPTSGGANEQYF
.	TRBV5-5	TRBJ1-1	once	TGTGCCAGCAGCTTGGGTAGCGGGCTAGGTGAAGCTTTCTTT	CASSLGSGLGEAFF
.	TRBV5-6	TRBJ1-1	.	TGTGCCAGCAGCTTTGAGGAGGTTGCCACTGAAGCTTTCTTT	CASSFEEVATEAFF
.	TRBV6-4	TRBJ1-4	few	TGTGCCAGCAGTGAAGTGGGGGCAACAACTAATGAAAAACTGTTTTTT	CASSEVGATTNEKLFF
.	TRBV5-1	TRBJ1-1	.	TGCGCCAGCAGCTACACTAGGGGGTATGAGTCGTACACTGAAGCTTTCTTT	CASSYTRGYESYTEAFF
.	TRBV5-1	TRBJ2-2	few	TGCGCCAGCAGCTTCGGCGGGCCAGCGAACACCGGGGAGCTGTTTTTT	CASSFGGPANTGELFF